The 25 T cell receptor beta chains below all came from one sample that was sequenced in a study of CD8 T cells in Susac syndrome. Random hexamers were used to reverse transcribe about 0.5 to 1 ug of RNA. In TCRdb, the immunoSEQ multiplex PCR reads were re-called with MiXCR into one record per CDR3 protein. The sample shows 200,000 to 300,000 distinct CDR3 sequences, about 93% of them seen only once. The material sequenced was CD4+ T cells from PBMCs. The source is a human donor with multiple sclerosis.

The chain is built from TRBV4-1 and TRBJ2-4, with 10 bases lining up with TRBD2. Trimming at V came to 5 bases and at J to 7 bases, leaving 8 bases not matched to a gene. This CDR3 is 15 amino acids long. Germline V lookup: CDR1 MGHRA, CDR2 YSYEKL. The CDR3, as DNA: TGCGCCAGCAGCTCTAGCGGGAGAGGCGGGAACATTCAGTACTTC. It yields the protein CASSSSGRGGNIQYF.

The V and J genes are TRBV30 and TRBJ1-5, with TRBD1 matching over 8 bases. The CDR3 has 15 amino acids. The J segment lost 5 bases and the V segment lost 0 bases, leaving 6 bases of the junction unmatched. CDR1 GTSNPN and CDR2 SVGIG come from the germline V gene (reference sequence). The CDR3 bases are TGTGCCTGGAGTGTATTGGGACAGGCCGATCAGCCCCAGCATTTT. Protein sequence: CAWSVLGQADQPQHF.

The genes are TRBV11-2 and TRBJ2-2; D possibly corresponds to TRBD1 (5 bases). This CDR3 is built from 14 residues. Germline V CDR1 and CDR2: SGHAT, FQNNGV. V gave up 1 base and J gave up 7 bases, with 10 bases separating them. The CDR3 DNA sequence: TGTGCCAGCAGCTTAGGGAGACAGAGCGGGGAGCTGTTTTTT. Its protein is CASSLGRQSGELFF.

The chain combines TRBV6-6 with TRBJ2-7; no clear D. Per the germline V gene, CDR1 is MNHNY and CDR2 is SVGAGI (reference sequence). The CDR3 totals 14 residues. The V end was cut by 2 bases, the J end by 3 bases, with 11 bases between. This chain's CDR3 is CASSYLMVNYEQYF. CDR3 bases: TGTGCCAGCAGTTACCTAATGGTCAACTACGAGCAGTACTTC.

The chain couples TRBV20-1 to TRBJ1-1; D not certain. This CDR3 contains 13 residues. Germline CDR1 is DFQATT and CDR2 is SNEGSKA (reference sequence). V was clipped by 0 bases and J by 4 bases, with 9 bases between them. The CDR3 sequence: CSARDPASTEAFF. In nucleotides, the CDR3 is TGCAGTGCTAGAGATCCGGCCAGCACTGAAGCTTTCTTT.

J is TRBJ2-5 and V is TRBV5-4, with TRBD2 identical over 13 bases. Losses at the gene ends were 0 bases for V and 5 bases for J; bases not matched to a gene: 4. Germline CDR1 and CDR2: SGHNT and YYREEE (reference sequence). CDR3 size: 16 residues. CDR3 amino acids: CASSLDGTSGKETQYF. DNA of the CDR3: TGTGCCAGCAGCTTGGACGGGACTAGCGGGAAGGAGACCCAGTACTTC. The full variable domain, with the rest looked up from reference TRBV5-4 and TRBJ2-5, is ETGVTQSPTHLIKTRGQQVTLRCSSQSGHNTVSWYQQALGQGPQFIFQYYREEENGRGNFPPRFSGLQFPNYSSELNVNALELDDSALYLCASSLDGTSGKETQYFGPGTRLLVL.

This clonotype was seen once. V and J are TRBV6-6 and TRBJ2-3; D might be TRBD1 or TRBD2, each matching 5 bases. CDR1 and CDR2 from the germline V gene are MNHNY and SVGAGI (reference sequence). This CDR3 is 15 amino acids long. Between the trimmed V and J ends, which lost 8 bases and 3 bases, there was a span of 18 bases. CDR3 sequence (DNA): TGTGCCAGCCGGGGCACGCTCGCTAGTACAGATACGCAGTATTTT. Translating it yields CASRGTLASTDTQYF.

The chain carries TRBV15 and TRBJ1-5; no firm D call. Germline V gives CDR1 LNHNV, CDR2 YYDKDF (reference sequence). CDR3 length: 12 amino acids. The V end lost 3 bases, the J end lost 7 bases, and 7 bases lay between the germline ends. In nucleotides, the CDR3 is TGTGCCACCAGCAGTGGAGGACAGCCCCAGCATTTT. Translation gives CATSSGGQPQHF.

The chain has TRBV7-9 and TRBJ2-7, with D perhaps being TRBD1 or TRBD2 (6 bases each). The CDR3 loop spans 13 amino acids. The V gene's germline CDR1 is SEHNR and CDR2 FQNEAQ (reference sequence). V lost 5 bases and J lost 6, with 14 bases in between. In DNA form, the CDR3 reads TGTGCCAGCAGCCGCGGGACACTCAGCGAGCAGTACTTC. This sequence encodes CASSRGTLSEQYF.

Here the CDR3 DNA reads TGTGCCAGCAGCTTCCGGACTAGCGGGACAGATACGCAGTATTTT. It translates to CASSFRTSGTDTQYF. The V and J genes are TRBV5-4 and TRBJ2-3; 11 bases are a match to TRBD2. This CDR3 has 15 amino acids. The junction had 2 bases not matched to a gene; V was cut back by 2 bases and J by 3 bases. Germline V CDR1 and CDR2: SGHNT, YYREEE (reference sequence).

The rearrangement links TRBV6-5 to TRBJ1-1, with D unresolved. Trimming pared 6 bases from V and 1 base from J, leaving 9 bases between. Germline V gene lookup returns CDR1 MNHEY and CDR2 SVGAGI. The CDR3 length is 13 residues. CDR3 amino acids: CASRRLENTEAFF. The DNA for the CDR3 is TGTGCCAGCAGACGACTGGAGAACACTGAAGCTTTCTTT.

The chain links TRBV4-2 to TRBJ2-2; D is ambiguous. This CDR3 is 14 amino acids long. The germline V gene encodes CDR1 LGHNA and CDR2 YNFKEQ. The V end was cut by 0 bases, the J end by 6 bases, with 8 bases between. CDR3 sequence reads: CASSQDSAAGELFF. The CDR3 nucleotides read TGTGCCAGCAGCCAAGATTCCGCGGCCGGGGAGCTGTTTTTT.

The rearrangement joins TRBV7-9 to TRBJ1-3; no definite D call. The CDR3 sequence is 15 residues long. The germline gives CDR1 SEHNR, CDR2 FQNEAQ (reference sequence). The V end lost 2 bases, the J end lost 0 bases, and 8 bases lay between the germline ends. The CDR3 DNA reads TGTGCCAGCAGCTTATGGCCGGACTCTGGAAACACCATATATTTT. Translated, it gives CASSLWPDSGNTIYF. Based on the CDR3 plus reference TRBV7-9 and TRBJ1-3, the full variable domain is DTGVSQNPRHKITKRGQNVTFRCDPISEHNRLYWYRQTLGQGPEFLTYFQNEAQLEKSRLLSDRFSAERPKGSFSTLEIQRTEQGDSAMYLCASSLWPDSGNTIYFGEGSWLTVV.

The V and J genes are TRBV19 and TRBJ1-5; 7 bases align to TRBD1. J was trimmed by 1 base and V by 5 bases; bases with no gene match: 5. This CDR3 region has 15 residues. CDR1 LNHDA and CDR2 SQIVND come from the germline V gene (reference sequence). CDR3 coding DNA: TGTGCCAGTAGTGAGAGGGGGCAGAGCAATCAGCCCCAGCATTTT. This codes for CASSERGQSNQPQHF.

This chain uses TRBV20-1 with TRBJ2-1; 10 nucleotides agree with TRBD2. Germline V gene lookup returns CDR1 DFQATT and CDR2 SNEGSKA (reference sequence). This CDR3 has 16 amino acids. J gave up 4 bases and V 3 bases, and 9 bases lay outside the gene matches. The CDR3 spells CSASLLAGGPYNEQFF. The CDR3 DNA sequence: TGCAGTGCTAGTCTGTTAGCGGGAGGCCCTTACAATGAGCAGTTCTTC.

The chain employs TRBV4-1 and TRBJ2-7; 7 bases match TRBD1. The CDR3 is 17 residues long. J gave up 2 bases and V 0 bases, and 10 bases lay outside the gene matches. Germline CDR1 reads MGHRA; CDR2 reads YSYEKL. The CDR3 loop reads CASSQDCPGGRAYEQYV. CDR3 sequence (DNA): TGCGCCAGCAGCCAAGATTGCCCAGGGGGAAGGGCCTACGAGCAGTACGTC.

The chain employs TRBV11-3 and TRBJ2-1, with 7 bases aligning to TRBD2. Looked up from germline, CDR1 is SGHNT and CDR2 is YENEEA. The CDR3 totals 15 residues. V dropped 10 bases and J dropped 7; count of bases not matched to a gene: 16. CDR3 bases: TGTGCCACTTCCCTCGGGGCGGGAGATAGAAATGAGCAGTTCTTC. Amino acids: CATSLGAGDRNEQFF. The entire variable domain, with the rest obtained from reference TRBV11-3 and TRBJ2-1, is as follows: EAGVVQSPRYKIIEKKQPVAFWCNPISGHNTLYWYLQNLGQGPELLIRYENEEAVDDSQLPKDRFSAERLKGVDSTLKIQPAELGDSAVYLCATSLGAGDRNEQFFGPGTRLTVL.

The CDR3 here is CASQVQGGAGGYTF. The CDR3 nucleotides read TGTGCCAGCCAGGTCCAGGGGGGGGCAGGAGGCTACACCTTC. J is TRBJ1-2 and V is TRBV28; 7 bases fit TRBD1. Per the germline V gene, CDR1 is MDHEN and CDR2 is SYDVKM. The length of the CDR3 is 14 residues. The V segment lost 8 bases and the J segment 8 bases; nucleotides outside the gene matches: 14.

The rearrangement joins TRBV3-1 to TRBJ1-1; tentatively, D is TRBD1 (5 bases). The CDR3 is made up of 15 amino acids. Germline CDR1 reads LGHDT; CDR2 reads YNNKEL (reference sequence). The V end lost 1 base, the J end lost 4 bases, and 13 bases lay between the germline ends. CDR3 DNA: TGTGCCAGCAGCCAAGGAAATCCCGGGGGCACTGAAGCTTTCTTT. Protein sequence: CASSQGNPGGTEAFF.

The V gene is TRBV27, the J gene TRBJ2-3; 10 nucleotides align to TRBD1. Trimming cost V 6 bases and J 4 bases; bases outside gene matches: 7. From germline, CDR1 is MNHEY and CDR2 SMNVEV (reference sequence). The CDR3 is made up of 15 amino acids. The CDR3 DNA follows: TGTGCCAGCAGCCCGTCGACAGGGGGCGCAGATACGCAGTATTTT. This gives the protein CASSPSTGGADTQYF.

The rearrangement uses TRBV30 and TRBJ2-7, with 10 bases identical to TRBD1. Germline CDR1 reads GTSNPN; CDR2 reads SVGIG (reference sequence). The V gene end was trimmed by 4 bases and the J gene end by 4 bases; junction bases not matched to a gene: 4. The CDR3 totals 13 residues. Here the CDR3 DNA reads TGTGCCTGGACCCGGGACAGGGGTTACGAGCAGTACTTC. Residues: CAWTRDRGYEQYF.

This sequence joins TRBV5-1 and TRBJ1-2; TRBD1 agrees at 10 bases. J gave up 1 base and V 0 bases, and 3 bases lay outside the gene matches. In germline, CDR1 is SGHRS, CDR2 YFSETQ. The CDR3 covers 16 residues. CDR3 DNA: TGCGCCAGCAGCTTGGACGACAGGGGGCGTAACTATGGCTACACCTTC. Its protein product is CASSLDDRGRNYGYTF.

The gene calls are TRBV6-2 or TRBV6-3 and TRBJ2-5; TRBD1 matches 7 bases. CDR1 and CDR2 (germline): MNHEY, SVGEGT. V gave up 7 bases and J gave up 4 bases; unmatched junction bases: 12. CDR3 length: 15 residues. The chain's CDR3 is CASNIWGQLGETQYF. CDR3 DNA: TGTGCCAGCAACATATGGGGACAGTTAGGAGAGACCCAGTACTTC.

The gene calls are TRBV27 and TRBJ2-5; no clear D. V shed 5 bases and J shed 2 bases, with 21 bases lying between them. This CDR3 contains 17 residues. Germline CDR1 and CDR2: MNHEY and SMNVEV (reference sequence). CDR3 coding DNA: TGTGCCAGCAGTCCCACCCCCATCGGCGGCCTTCAAGAGACCCAGTACTTC. Encoded protein: CASSPTPIGGLQETQYF.

The V call is TRBV3-1, the J call TRBJ2-3; tentatively, D is TRBD1 (5 bases). Germline V gene sequence: CDR1 LGHDT, CDR2 YNNKEL (reference sequence). V was shortened by 4 bases and J by 4 bases, with 12 bases between the two germline ends. CDR3 length: 14 residues. The CDR3 loop reads CASSRRGIADTQYF. For the CDR3, the DNA is TGTGCCAGCAGCCGAAGGGGTATCGCAGATACGCAGTATTTT.